Each of the 24 T cell receptor beta chains below was sequenced from the same sample in a study of CD8 T cells in ankylosing spondylitis. TCRdb re-called the 5' RACE reads with MiXCR, one entry per CDR3 protein. The sample consists of 240,000 or so distinct CDR3 sequences, less than 10% of them appearing once. The sequenced sample was blood, either unsorted or a sorted T cell fraction (not recorded which). These receptors all come from a male donor with ankylosing spondylitis or in good health (not recorded which).

This clonotype has ten or more counts. The chain joins TRBV5-1 to TRBJ2-1; TRBD2 aligns across 9 bases. The CDR3 is 15 amino acids. Losses at the gene ends were 4 bases for V and 5 bases for J; bases not matched to a gene: 7. The germline V gene encodes CDR1 SGHRS and CDR2 YFSETQ. Here the CDR3 DNA reads TGCGCCAGCAGCAGACTAGCGGAGCCCAACAATGAGCAGTTCTTC. It encodes CASSRLAEPNNEQFF.

This clonotype has ten or more counts. The rearrangement uses TRBV7-3 and TRBJ2-3; 7 nucleotides align to TRBD1. The germline V gene encodes CDR1 SGHTA and CDR2 FQGTGA. The CDR3 runs to 15 residues. Trimming cost V 5 bases and J 0 bases; bases outside gene matches: 5. The chain's CDR3 is CASSQGTVSTDTQYF. For the CDR3, the DNA is TGTGCCAGCAGCCAAGGGACAGTTAGCACAGATACGCAGTATTTT.

This clonotype was observed a handful of times. This sequence joins TRBV6-1 and TRBJ2-7, with 11 positions matching TRBD1. The CDR3 is 14 amino acids. The germline gives CDR1 MNHNS, CDR2 SASEGT. Trimming removed 6 bases from V and 2 bases from J; junction bases left unmatched: 3. As DNA, the CDR3 is TGTGCCAGCAGGGACAGGGGGCGAACCTACGAGCAGTACTTC. It is translated as CASRDRGRTYEQYF.

This clonotype was detected many times. This chain connects TRBV20-1 to TRBJ2-3; D gene uncertain. Germline lookup yields CDR1 DFQATT and CDR2 SNEGSKA (reference sequence). There are 12 residues in the CDR3. V was cut by 3 bases and J by 2 bases, with 6 bases left in between. CDR3 coding DNA: TGCAGTGCTAGCCCCCACACAGATACGCAGTATTTT. Its protein product is CSASPHTDTQYF.

The genes are TRBV15 and TRBJ1-5; possibly TRBD1 for D (6 bases). CDR3 length: 16 residues. Trimming removed 5 bases from V and 7 bases from J, with 21 bases in between. Germline V CDR1 and CDR2: LNHNV, YYDKDF (reference sequence). CDR3 DNA: TGTGCCACCAGCTGGGGGGGCACAGTGGGTAAACAGCCCCAGCATTTT. It specifies CATSWGGTVGKQPQHF.

This clonotype has ten or more counts. The chain joins TRBV9 to TRBJ2-3; 7 positions match TRBD2. The CDR3 is 15 amino acids. Germline V gene data show CDR1 as SGDLS and CDR2 as YYNGEE. V lost 2 bases to trimming and J lost 2 bases; unmatched junction nucleotides: 5. For the CDR3, the DNA is TGTGCCAGCAGCGTCAGCGGGGCTACCACAGATACGCAGTATTTT. Its translation is CASSVSGATTDTQYF.

In the case of this clonotype: This may come from a read error, since a much larger clone is one base off. The chain's CDR3 is CASSPMWDERFF. The CDR3 DNA reads as TGTGCCAGCAGTCCCATGTGGGATGAGCGGTTCTTC. The chain links TRBV7-2 to TRBJ2-1, with D unclear. From germline, CDR1 is SGHTA and CDR2 FQGNSA. The CDR3 consists of 12 residues.

The J gene is TRBJ2-6, the V gene TRBV12-3 or TRBV12-4, with D unresolved. Trimming took off 3 bases at V and 2 bases at J, with 8 bases between the two ends. CDR3 size: 15 residues. DNA for the CDR3: TGTGCCAGCAGTTTGGTTGAGACTGGGGCCAACGTCCTGACTTTC. Translation gives CASSLVETGANVLTF.

V is TRBV29-1 and J is TRBJ2-3; D gene ambiguous. The CDR3 spans 10 residues. Germline V gives CDR1 SQVTM, CDR2 ANQGSEA. Trimming cost V 8 bases and J 3 bases, with 6 bases left between them. CDR3 nucleotides: TGCAGCCTGGCGACAGATACGCAGTATTTT. Protein: CSLATDTQYF.

The table lists this clonotype with many counts. CDR3 DNA: TGTGCCAGCAGTCTGGCGGGGGACGCCAAAAACATTCAGTACTTC. Residues: CASSLAGDAKNIQYF. The genes are TRBV25-1 and TRBJ2-4; 7 bases agree with TRBD2. Germline V gene lookup returns CDR1 MGHDK and CDR2 SYGVNS. This CDR3 has 15 residues. After removal of 5 bases from V and 1 base from J, the junction contained 5 bases not matched to a gene.

This clonotype showed up many times. J is TRBJ2-1 and V is TRBV30; D may be TRBD2 (6 bases). The germline gives CDR1 GTSNPN, CDR2 SVGIG (reference sequence). The V end lost 1 base, the J end lost 4 bases, and 8 bases lay between the germline ends. The CDR3 is 13 amino acids. DNA of the CDR3: TGTGCCTGGAGTGATGGGGGGTACAATGAGCAGTTCTTC. Translated: CAWSDGGYNEQFF.

This clonotype was detected ten times or more. V gene TRBV19 combines with J gene TRBJ2-1; D unclear. The CDR3 runs 13 residues. Germline assignment: CDR1 LNHDA and CDR2 SQIVND (reference sequence). V lost 0 bases, J lost 7 bases, and 7 bases lay in between. The CDR3 DNA follows: TGTGCCAGTAGTATAGAACCGTGGAATGAGCAGTTCTTC. Translation gives CASSIEPWNEQFF.

The chain uses TRBV5-1 and TRBJ2-5; 7 nucleotides align to TRBD2. The V gene's germline CDR1 is SGHRS and CDR2 YFSETQ. J was trimmed by 3 bases and V by 3 bases; bases with no gene match: 14. This CDR3 comprises 17 residues. The CDR3 coding sequence is TGCGCCAGCAGCTACCCACCCTTCTCTCTAGCGGAAGAGACCCAGTACTTC. Amino acid sequence: CASSYPPFSLAEETQYF.

This clonotype was counted many times. The V gene is TRBV11-1, the J gene TRBJ2-2, with TRBD1 as a possible D gene (5 bases). From germline, CDR1 is SGHAT and CDR2 FQDESV (reference sequence). V lost 5 bases to trimming and J lost 0 bases, with 16 bases between them. The CDR3 is made up of 17 amino acids. CDR3 nucleotides: TGTGCCAGCAGCCCCAATACAGGAAAACCGAACACCGGGGAGCTGTTTTTT. Its translation is CASSPNTGKPNTGELFF.

This clonotype was seen repeatedly, ten times or more. The chain is built from TRBV18 and TRBJ1-2; TRBD1 is a possible D gene (5 bases). The ends were cut back, 2 bases at V and 8 bases at J, with 6 bases in the middle. Germline-derived CDR1 and CDR2 are KGHSH and LQKENI. The CDR3 is 11 amino acids. In nucleotides, the CDR3 is TGTGCCAGCTCACCAAGGACAGGCTACACCTTC. The encoded protein is CASSPRTGYTF.

This clonotype occurred many times. The chain joins TRBV30 to TRBJ1-1; D not resolved. The CDR3 consists of 14 residues. V gave up 1 base and J gave up 1 base, with 10 bases separating them. Per germline, CDR1 GTSNPN and CDR2 SVGIG (reference sequence). This chain's CDR3 is CAWSASTANTEAFF. The CDR3 nucleotides are TGTGCCTGGAGTGCCAGTACGGCGAACACTGAAGCTTTCTTT.

This sequence joins TRBV20-1 and TRBJ2-3; 10 bases align to TRBD1. The CDR3 is 14 amino acids. The germline gives CDR1 DFQATT, CDR2 SNEGSKA (reference sequence). Trimming at V came to 2 bases and at J to 6 bases, leaving 5 bases not matched to a gene. The CDR3 DNA is TGCAGTGCTAGACCTGGACAGGGGGGGGATACGCAGTATTTT. Residues: CSARPGQGGDTQYF.

Many counts were recorded for this clonotype. The chain carries TRBV29-1 and TRBJ1-2, with D possibly matching TRBD1 (5 bases). Germline V gene data show CDR1 as SQVTM and CDR2 as ANQGSEA. This CDR3 is 11 amino acids long. Trimming shortened V by 7 bases and J by 4 bases, and 10 bases separated the two germline ends. The CDR3, as DNA: TGCAGCGGCGGGACTTCCTATGGCTACACCTTC. Encoded protein: CSGGTSYGYTF. The complete variable domain, with remaining parts taken from reference TRBV29-1 and TRBJ1-2, reads SAVISQKPSRDICQRGTSLTIQCQVDSQVTMMFWYRQQPGQSLTLIATANQGSEATYESGFVIDKFPISRPNLTFSTLTVSNMSPEDSSIYLCSGGTSYGYTFGSGTRLTVV.

This clonotype came up many times. The gene calls are TRBV29-1 and TRBJ2-1; TRBD2 aligns across 16 bases. J was trimmed by 4 bases and V by 3 bases; bases with no gene match: 9. The V gene's germline CDR1 is SQVTM and CDR2 ANQGSEA. CDR3 size: 18 residues. The CDR3 reads CSVEGLAGGPWPYNEQFF. CDR3 bases: TGCAGCGTTGAGGGACTAGCGGGAGGGCCCTGGCCTTACAATGAGCAGTTCTTC.

This clonotype occurred many times. The genes are TRBV10-2 and TRBJ2-1; 9 nucleotides match TRBD2. After removal of 0 bases from V and 4 bases from J, the junction contained 1 base not matched to a gene. Germline CDR1 WSHSY, CDR2 SAAADI. The length of the CDR3 is 15 residues. DNA of the CDR3: TGCGCCAGCAGTGAGTCTAGCGGGAGATACAATGAGCAGTTCTTC. It encodes CASSESSGRYNEQFF.

The chain links TRBV5-1 to TRBJ1-5; D is possibly TRBD1 (5 bases). V was clipped by 2 bases and J by 4 bases, with 7 bases between them. The CDR3 consists of 13 residues. Germline lookup yields CDR1 SGHRS and CDR2 YFSETQ. The chain's CDR3 is CASSFGANQPQHF. Here the CDR3 DNA reads TGCGCCAGCAGCTTCGGGGCAAATCAGCCCCAGCATTTT.

This clonotype came up many times. The chain joins TRBV12-3 or TRBV12-4 to TRBJ1-6; D is unresolved. V lost 1 base to trimming and J lost 4 bases, with 11 bases between them. The CDR3 covers 16 residues. The chain's CDR3 is CASSLDRPDYNSPLHF. The CDR3 DNA is TGTGCCAGCAGTTTAGACCGACCTGATTATAATTCACCCCTCCACTTT.

This clonotype was recorded at least ten times. The chain recombines TRBV6-1 with TRBJ1-4; TRBD1 aligns across 7 bases. This CDR3 region has 15 residues. Germline V CDR1 and CDR2: MNHNS, SASEGT. The V segment lost 1 base and the J segment 5 bases; nucleotides outside the gene matches: 4. The chain's CDR3 is CASSEGGGWNEKLFF. CDR3 DNA: TGTGCCAGCAGTGAAGGAGGGGGCTGGAATGAAAAACTGTTTTTT.

This clonotype appeared many times. The chain uses TRBV29-1 and TRBJ2-6; D possibly corresponds to TRBD1 (6 bases). Germline CDR1 reads SQVTM; CDR2 reads ANQGSEA. Trimming took 0 bases from V and 7 from J, leaving 22 bases between them. This CDR3 is built from 18 residues. The CDR3 here is CSVEDPGLQGFLANVLTF. In DNA form, the CDR3 reads TGCAGCGTTGAAGATCCCGGTTTACAGGGCTTCTTAGCCAACGTCCTGACTTTC.